This T cell receptor beta chain appears in the sequencing data of a study of T cell clonotyping in hematopoietic cell transplantation. General observations from the study: Few recipient clonotypes overlapped donors; over 95% were de novo at given depth. Higher Inverse Simpson Index values in graft donor and pretransplant recipient predicted broader posttransplant TCR diversity. Pathologically expanded recipient clonotypes increased progressively from day 30 to day 180 as diversity fell.

TCRdb keeps only in-frame clones here, not all; method: immunoSEQ multiplex PCR. The sample has more than 40,000 clones, 95% seen once. With regard to this clone: The antigen is not known.

Trimming pared 3 bases from V and 6 bases from J, leaving 16 bases between. Germline values: CDR1 SGDLS, CDR2 YYNGEE. The CDR3 spans 14 residues. The rearrangement uses TRBV9 and TRBJ2-7, with D perhaps assigned TRBD1 or TRBD2 (5 bases each). This TCR was recovered from a man aged 30 to 39 in good health. Some clones in this sample may be carry-over from other donors' samples. Sequencing was performed on peripheral blood mononuclear cells. The CDR3 nucleotides read TGTGCCAGCAGCGGACGGGCCCCTGGGGGCGAGCAGTACTTC. Translation: CASSGRAPGGEQYF. The full variable domain, in which reference TRBV9 and TRBJ2-7 provide the parts outside the CDR3, is DSGVTQTPKHLITATGQRVTLRCSPRSGDLSVYWYQQSLDQGLQFLIQYYNGEERAKGNILERFSAQQFPDLHSELNLSSLELGDSALYFCASSGRAPGGEQYFGPGTRLTVT.